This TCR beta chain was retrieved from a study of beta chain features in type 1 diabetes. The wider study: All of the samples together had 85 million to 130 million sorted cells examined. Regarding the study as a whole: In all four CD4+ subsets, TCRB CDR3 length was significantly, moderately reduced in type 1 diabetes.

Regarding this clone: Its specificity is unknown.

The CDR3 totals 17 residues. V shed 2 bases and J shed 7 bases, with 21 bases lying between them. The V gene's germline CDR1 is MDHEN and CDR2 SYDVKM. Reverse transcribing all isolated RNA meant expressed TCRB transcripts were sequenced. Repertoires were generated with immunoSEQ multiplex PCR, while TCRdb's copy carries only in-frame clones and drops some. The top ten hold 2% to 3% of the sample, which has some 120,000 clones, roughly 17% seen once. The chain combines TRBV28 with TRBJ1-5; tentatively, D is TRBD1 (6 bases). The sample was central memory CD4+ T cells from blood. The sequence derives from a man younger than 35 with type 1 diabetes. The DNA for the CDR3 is TGTGCCAGCAGTTTAGGGTTCGGGGGCTTAAGAGGGCAGCCCCAGCATTTT. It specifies CASSLGFGGLRGQPQHF.